Listed here is a single TCR beta chain. The data were taken from a study of blood T cell repertoires in COVID-19. About the study: Whether acute or convalescent, the COVID-19 samples came from the United States, Italy and Spain. PBMCs, B-cell-depleted T cells, or T cells provided the cDNA or gDNA that made up the material.

Under the authors' procedure: Counts of nucleated cells, estimated from reference gene primer amplification, were obtained. Profiled with immunoSEQ multiplex PCR; TCRdb holds only in-frame clones, not every one. The V and J calls and clone size were taken over from that table, and D and trimming were inferred from the DNA. The profile covers some 40,000 clones, with around 81% appearing a single time and just under 45% taken by the ten largest. The TCR originated in a woman aged 80 or older with acute or convalescent COVID-19. The sequencing sample was made of peripheral blood.

The CDR3 region is CASSLSGLNGYTF. In DNA form, the CDR3 reads TGTGCCAGCAGTTTATCTGGGCTCAATGGCTACACCTTC. The J gene is TRBJ1-2, the V gene TRBV12-3 or TRBV12-4, with no clear D. V lost 2 bases and J lost 6, with 10 bases in between. This CDR3 contains 13 residues.